These 4 T cell receptor beta chains were all obtained from the same sample, sequenced in a study of a mutant IDH1 vaccine in newly diagnosed glioma. Profiling relied on immunoSEQ multiplex PCR, and the TCRdb table lists in-frame clones only, not all of them. The sample carries over 30,000 clones, over 60% recorded once. Time point given: baseline, week 1 (first vaccination visit). This sample's treatment: pre-vaccination baseline after standard-of-care therapy. The material was peripheral blood mononuclear cells (PBMCs), obtained from a glioma patient treated with radiotherapy, temozolomide or both. The receptors stem from a man over 45 with glioma. Some clones in this sample may be carry-over from other donors' samples.

The chain combines TRBV7-8 with TRBJ2-7; tentative D call: TRBD1 (5 bases). Germline CDR1 SGHVS, CDR2 FQNEAQ. The CDR3 covers 14 residues. Trimming stripped 1 base from V and 2 bases from J, with 9 bases between. The CDR3 spells CASSLETVTYEQYF. CDR3 coding DNA: TGTGCCAGCAGCTTAGAGACAGTAACCTACGAGCAGTACTTC.

The V and J genes are TRBV13 and TRBJ2-1; 8 bases are shared with TRBD2. The CDR3 has 15 residues. Trimming at V came to 2 bases and at J to 9 bases, leaving 9 bases not matched to a gene. In germline, CDR1 is PRHDT, CDR2 FYEKMQ (reference sequence). The CDR3 DNA reads as TGTGCCAGCAGCTTATACGCGCCGGGGGGGATTGAGCAGTTCTTC. It is translated as CASSLYAPGGIEQFF.

The chain carries TRBV30 and TRBJ1-2, with D perhaps matching TRBD1 (6 bases). Trimming cost V 1 base and J 2 bases, with 14 bases left between them. There are 15 residues in the CDR3. CDR1 GTSNPN and CDR2 SVGIG come from the germline V gene (reference sequence). This CDR3 reads CAWSEGRGKNYGYTF. CDR3 DNA sequence: TGTGCCTGGAGTGAGGGCAGGGGCAAGAACTATGGCTACACCTTC.

The chain employs TRBV10-3 and TRBJ1-1; 8 bases are a match to TRBD1. V trimming: 0 bases; J trimming: 5 bases; junction bases outside the gene matches: 2. The CDR3 extends over 14 amino acids. CDR1 ENHRY and CDR2 SYGVKD come from the germline V gene. CDR3 amino acids: CAISESRGQTEAFF. DNA of the CDR3: TGTGCCATCAGTGAGTCCAGGGGGCAGACTGAAGCTTTCTTT.